The rows below give T cell receptor beta chains drawn from one sample of a study of blood T cells in healthy people across ages. TCRdb analysed the 5' RACE reads with MiXCR anew, one entry per CDR3 protein. This sample yields more than 600,000 distinct CDR3 sequences, of which 20% to 30% are seen a single time; roughly 9% belongs to the top ten. These data were also reused for a study on T cells of mothers and their children.

What was sequenced was blood. The receptor source for this set is a boy between 10 and 17 years old in good health. Each CDR3 is given without its conserved first and last residue. Fields, in order: CDR3 length, V gene, J gene, CDR3 protein.

length: 14
V: TRBV12-3/TRBV12-4
J: TRBJ2-7
CDR3: AGSPDFLRSSYEQY

length: 15
V: TRBV4-3
J: TRBJ2-5
CDR3: ASSPKLPGQSSYGQY

length: 11
V: TRBV7-6
J: TRBJ1-6
CDR3: ASRERELGPLH

length: 10
V: TRBV5-1
J: TRBJ2-5
CDR3: ASSSTGFTQY

length: 13
V: TRBV7-2
J: TRBJ2-3
CDR3: ASSPTSWGTDTQY

length: 13
V: TRBV7-9
J: .
CDR3: ASSFSLEATYEQY

length: 12
V: TRBV29-1
J: TRBJ1-1
CDR3: SVRFLGGNTEAF

length: 12
V: TRBV5-1
J: TRBJ2-4
CDR3: ASSLEGSSDIQY

length: 14
V: TRBV12-3/TRBV12-4
J: TRBJ1-5
CDR3: ASSLGGQYSNQPQH

length: 12
V: TRBV4-1
J: TRBJ1-1
CDR3: ASSQEPGDTEAF

length: 15
V: TRBV7-6
J: TRBJ2-7
CDR3: ASSFFPSGPSSYEQY

length: 13
V: TRBV10-3
J: TRBJ2-1
CDR3: AISAPGESYNEQF

length: 14
V: TRBV10-3
J: TRBJ1-1
CDR3: AISEWTGGAITEAF

length: 10
V: TRBV29-1
J: TRBJ2-5
CDR3: SVEPALREQY

length: 12
V: TRBV7-4
J: TRBJ2-5
CDR3: ASSCLGGQETQY

length: 11
V: TRBV13
J: TRBJ2-5
CDR3: ASSFEDEETQY

length: 12
V: TRBV7-2
J: TRBJ2-5
CDR3: ASRPTGEGETQY